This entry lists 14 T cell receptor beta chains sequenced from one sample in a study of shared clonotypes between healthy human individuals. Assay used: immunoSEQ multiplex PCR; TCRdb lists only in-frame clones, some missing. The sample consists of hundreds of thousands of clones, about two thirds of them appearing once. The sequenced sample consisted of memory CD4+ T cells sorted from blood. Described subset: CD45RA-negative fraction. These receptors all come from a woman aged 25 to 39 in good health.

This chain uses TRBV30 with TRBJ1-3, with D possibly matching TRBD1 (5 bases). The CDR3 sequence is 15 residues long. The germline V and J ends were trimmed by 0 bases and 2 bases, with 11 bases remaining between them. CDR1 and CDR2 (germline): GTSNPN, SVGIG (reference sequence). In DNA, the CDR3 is TGTGCCTGGAGTGTAGGGGAGTTACCTGGAAACACCATATATTTT. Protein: CAWSVGELPGNTIYF.

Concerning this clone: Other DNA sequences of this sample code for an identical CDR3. Written as DNA, the CDR3 is TGTGCCAGCAAAAGGACTAGCGGAAACACCGGGGAGCTGTTTTTT. Its translation: CASKRTSGNTGELFF. The V gene is TRBV2, the J gene TRBJ2-2; 10 nucleotides align to TRBD2. After removal of 7 bases from V and 2 bases from J, the junction contained 4 bases not matched to a gene. This CDR3 has 15 amino acids. The V gene's germline CDR1 is SNHLY and CDR2 FYNNEI.

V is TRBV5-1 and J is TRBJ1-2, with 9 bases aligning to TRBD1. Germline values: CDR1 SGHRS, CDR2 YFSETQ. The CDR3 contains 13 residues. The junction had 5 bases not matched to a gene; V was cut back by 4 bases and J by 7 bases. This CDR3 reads CASSLGTGSGYTF. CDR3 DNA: TGCGCCAGCAGCCTAGGGACAGGGTCTGGCTACACCTTC. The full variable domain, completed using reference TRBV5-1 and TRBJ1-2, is KAGVTQTPRYLIKTRGQQVTLSCSPISGHRSVSWYQQTPGQGLQFLFEYFSETQRNKGNFPGRFSGRQFSNSRSEMNVSTLELGDSALYLCASSLGTGSGYTFGSGTRLTVV.

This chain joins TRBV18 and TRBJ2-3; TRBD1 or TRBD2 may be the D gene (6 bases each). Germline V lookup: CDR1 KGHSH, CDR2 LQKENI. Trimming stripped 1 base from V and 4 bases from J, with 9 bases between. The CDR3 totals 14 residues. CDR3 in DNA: TGTGCCAGCTCACCACAGGAGGGGGCAGATACGCAGTATTTT. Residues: CASSPQEGADTQYF.

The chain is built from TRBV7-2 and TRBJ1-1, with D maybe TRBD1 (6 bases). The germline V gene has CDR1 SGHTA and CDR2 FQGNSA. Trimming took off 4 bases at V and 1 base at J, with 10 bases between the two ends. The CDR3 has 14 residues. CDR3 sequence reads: CASSSATGNTEAFF. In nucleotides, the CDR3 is TGTGCCAGCAGCTCTGCGACAGGGAACACTGAAGCTTTCTTT. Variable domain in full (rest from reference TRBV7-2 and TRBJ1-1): GAGVSQSPSNKVTEKGKDVELRCDPISGHTALYWYRQSLGQGLEFLIYFQGNSAPDKSGLPSDRFSAERTGGSVSTLTIQRTQQEDSAVYLCASSSATGNTEAFFGQGTRLTVV.

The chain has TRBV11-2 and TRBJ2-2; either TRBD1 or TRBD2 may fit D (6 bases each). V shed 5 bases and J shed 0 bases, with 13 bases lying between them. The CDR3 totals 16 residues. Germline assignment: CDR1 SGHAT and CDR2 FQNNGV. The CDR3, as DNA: TGTGCCAGCAGCCCGAGAGGGGGGCCGAACACCGGGGAGCTGTTTTTT. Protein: CASSPRGGPNTGELFF. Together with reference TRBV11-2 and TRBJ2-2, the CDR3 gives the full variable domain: EAGVAQSPRYKIIEKRQSVAFWCNPISGHATLYWYQQILGQGPKLLIQFQNNGVVDDSQLPKDRFSAERLKGVDSTLKIQPAKLEDSAVYLCASSPRGGPNTGELFFGEGSRLTVL.

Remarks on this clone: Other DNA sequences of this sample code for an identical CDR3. DNA of the CDR3: TGCAGTGCCAGGACTAGCTACGAGCAGTACTTC. Translation: CSARTSYEQYF. The gene calls are TRBV20-1 and TRBJ2-7; 7 bases map to TRBD2. The CDR3 covers 11 residues. The germline gives CDR1 DFQATT, CDR2 SNEGSKA (reference sequence). The ends lost 6 bases at V and 3 bases at J; junction bases unmatched: 2.

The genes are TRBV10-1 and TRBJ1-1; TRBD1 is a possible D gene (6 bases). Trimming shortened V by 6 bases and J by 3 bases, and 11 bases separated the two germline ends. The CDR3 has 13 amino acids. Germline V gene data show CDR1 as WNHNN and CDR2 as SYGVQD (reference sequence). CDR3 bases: TGCGCCAGCAGACAGGGATGGTACACTGAAGCTTTCTTT. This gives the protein CASRQGWYTEAFF.

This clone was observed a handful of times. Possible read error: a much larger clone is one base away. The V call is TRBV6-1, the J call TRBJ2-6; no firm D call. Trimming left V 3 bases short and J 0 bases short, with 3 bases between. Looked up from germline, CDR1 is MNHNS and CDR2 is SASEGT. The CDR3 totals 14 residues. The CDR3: CASSDGSGANVLTF. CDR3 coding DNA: TGTGCCAGCAGTGATGGCTCTGGGGCCAACGTCCTGACTTTC.

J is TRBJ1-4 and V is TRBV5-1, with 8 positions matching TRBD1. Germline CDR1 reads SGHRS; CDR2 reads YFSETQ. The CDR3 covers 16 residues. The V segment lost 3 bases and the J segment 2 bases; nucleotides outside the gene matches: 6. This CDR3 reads CASSSQGASTNEKLFF. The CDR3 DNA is TGCGCCAGCAGCTCTCAGGGGGCTTCGACTAATGAAAAACTGTTTTTT. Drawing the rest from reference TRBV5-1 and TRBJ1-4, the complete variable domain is KAGVTQTPRYLIKTRGQQVTLSCSPISGHRSVSWYQQTPGQGLQFLFEYFSETQRNKGNFPGRFSGRQFSNSRSEMNVSTLELGDSALYLCASSSQGASTNEKLFFGSGTQLSVL.

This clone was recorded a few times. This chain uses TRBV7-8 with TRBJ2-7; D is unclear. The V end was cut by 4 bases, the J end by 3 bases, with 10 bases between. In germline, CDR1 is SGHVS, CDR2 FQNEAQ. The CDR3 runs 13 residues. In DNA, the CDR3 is TGTGCCAGCAGCTCCGAGCCCCACTACGAGCAGTACTTC. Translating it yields CASSSEPHYEQYF.

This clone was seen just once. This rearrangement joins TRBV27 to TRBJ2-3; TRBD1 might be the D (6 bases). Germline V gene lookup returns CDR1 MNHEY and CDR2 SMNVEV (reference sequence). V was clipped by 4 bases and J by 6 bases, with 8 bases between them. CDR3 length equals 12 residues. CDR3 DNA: TGTGCCAGCAGTTCCAGGGGTGATACGCAGTATTTT. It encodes CASSSRGDTQYF.

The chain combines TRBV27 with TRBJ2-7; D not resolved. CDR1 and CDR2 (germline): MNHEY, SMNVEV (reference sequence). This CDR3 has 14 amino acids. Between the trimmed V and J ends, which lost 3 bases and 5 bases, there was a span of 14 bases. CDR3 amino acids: CASSLHYKPDEQYF. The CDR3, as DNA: TGTGCCAGCAGTTTGCATTACAAACCGGACGAGCAGTACTTC.

This CDR3 is CASSLIRNYEQYF. In nucleotides, the CDR3 is TGTGCCAGCAGCTTAATACGGAACTACGAGCAGTACTTC. The rearrangement links TRBV11-2 to TRBJ2-7, with unresolved D. Germline CDR1 is SGHAT and CDR2 is FQNNGV. Trimming removed 2 bases at V and 3 bases at J, with 8 bases between. This CDR3 is built from 13 residues.